This TCR beta chain was recorded in a study of T cell repertoires in cytomegalovirus infection (dated by TCRdb to about 2019). Background for the entire study: Recently identified HLA-C-restricted CMV epitopes, whose presentation resists viral immunomodulation, were targeted by peptide stimulations together with well-studied HLA-B-restricted epitopes. Donor HLA type was relevant to the analysis, because carriage of CMV infection together with the matching HLA type was indicated by public TCR beta signatures. Study-wide findings and limitations: Carriers of CMV infection plus the relevant HLA type were discriminated by the cumulative frequency of public TCR beta family members in the study cohort and in an independent roughly 400-donor cohort. The ex vivo response was dominated by HLA-C-restricted CMV-specific TCR beta clonotypes, and the single most frequent clonotype in two of eight donors was supplied by these HLA-C-restricted clonotypes.

In the case of this clonotype: The clone's antigen remains unknown. No clone much larger than this one lies a single base away; base qualities are absent.

From its cysteine to its phenylalanine, the CDR3 spans 15 amino acids. Kept here is only the CDR3 DNA, which spans 45 bases and is read in frame from base 1. V is shortened by 3 bases, J by 3 bases, and the region joining them spans 14 bases. CDR1 and CDR2 were assigned from the germline V gene as SNHLY and FYNNEI. The sequencer listed for this sample is Illumina HiSeq 1500. TCRdb redid the processing of the public reads, applying fastp at Q25 and MiXCR, and retained in-frame beta chains. When rows share a CDR3 protein, they turn into one entry using the most common DNA and genes. Across this sample there are 650,000 to 900,000 distinct CDR3 sequences, with roughly 29% seen only once. In total, the top ten clones hold under 15% of the sample. The meaning of the sample's treatment or condition label: in vitro stimulation with specific CMV peptide epitopes to enrich CMV-specific T cells.

This chain joins TRBV2 to TRBJ1-2; matching of 5 bases hints at TRBD1 as the D gene. Sample: cultured CD8+ T cells from PBMCs, taken from culture after CMV antigen stimulation. The sequence was obtained from a human donor in good health (CMV status not recorded). Some clones in this sample may be carry-over from other donors' samples. The DNA sequence is given as TGTGCCAGCAGTGAGGGGACGCTCCGGGACTATGGCTACACCTTC. Its product reads: CASSEGTLRDYGYTF. Outside the CDR3, residues come from the reference TRBV2 and TRBJ1-2 proteins, so the full variable domain is: EPEVTQTPSHQVTQMGQEVILRCVPISNHLYFYWYRQILGQKVEFLVSFYNNEISEKSEIFDDQFSVERPDGSNFTLKIRSTKLEDSAMYFCASSEGTLRDYGYTFGSGTRLTVV.